The clone carrying this TCR beta chain was picked up one time. This CDR3 has 15 amino acids. Trimming took off 6 bases at V and 3 bases at J, with 14 bases between the two ends. Germline CDR1 and CDR2: LNHNV and YYDKDF (reference sequence). Source study methods: It was from reference gene primer amplification that nucleated cell counts were estimated. Libraries were prepared by immunoSEQ multiplex PCR; TCRdb keeps only in-frame clonotypes and omits some of them. For V, J and clone size, that table is used; D and trimming come from the DNA. The sample contains some 87,000 clones, around 87% of which appear only once. This sample is drawn from a study of blood T cell repertoires in COVID-19. About the research overall: COVID-19 samples from acute and convalescent phases originated in the United States, Italy and Spain. Sample material is recorded as cDNA or gDNA derived from T cells, B-cell-depleted T cells, or PBMCs.

The TCR originated in a human donor in a cohort sampled during active COVID-19. The sequenced sample consisted of peripheral blood. This chain connects TRBV15 to TRBJ1-4; no definite D call. For the CDR3, the DNA is TGTGCCACCAGTCCTTTCGGGGTCTCTAATGAAAAACTGTTTTTT. Protein product: CATSPFGVSNEKLFF.